One sample yielded the 28 T cell receptor beta chains listed below, sequenced in a study of T cell clonality in common variable immunodeficiency. The repertoire was sequenced with immunoSEQ multiplex PCR; TCRdb's copy has only in-frame clones and lacks some. Recorded here are approximately 56,000 clones, none singletons. The sample was peripheral blood mononuclear cells. The source of these receptors is a person between 18 and 69 years old in good health.

This clone was seen at least ten times. Read sequence stops 3 residues before the CDR3 end, and the germline J gene provides the missing end. The chain couples TRBV6-2 or TRBV6-3 to TRBJ2-3; 8 bases line up with TRBD1. The CDR3 sequence is 14 residues long. Unmatched junction bases numbered 5, after V lost 5 bases and J lost 4 bases. Germline V lookup: CDR1 MNHEY, CDR2 SVGEGT. The CDR3 reads CASSRTGKADTQYF. Partial CDR3 DNA: TGTGCCAGCAGTCGGACAGGGAAGGCAGATACG.

This clone was counted a few times. The missing CDR3 end, 3 residues past where the read stops, is filled in from the germline J gene. V and J are TRBV6-1 and TRBJ2-3; TRBD1 agrees at 8 bases. Per germline, CDR1 MNHNS and CDR2 SASEGT. The trim removed 6 bases at V and 3 bases at J, leaving 11 bases unmatched. This CDR3 contains 16 residues. CDR3 in amino acids: CASSEQGVMWTDTQYF. The CDR3 DNA, read in part, is TGTGCCAGCAGCGAACAGGGGGTGATGTGGACAGATACG.

There are many counts of this clone. The CDR3 is cut off 3 residues early in the read; its end comes from the germline J gene. V is TRBV29-1 and J is TRBJ2-2; TRBD2 agrees at 12 bases. Germline CDR1 is SQVTM and CDR2 is ANQGSEA. V lost 1 base to trimming and J lost 8 bases; unmatched junction nucleotides: 8. The CDR3 covers 16 residues. CDR3 residues: CSVEGGLAGGSGELFF. The covered CDR3 bases are TGCAGCGTTGAAGGAGGGCTAGCGGGAGGGTCGGGGGAG.

This clone was counted at least ten times. From the germline J gene comes the end of the CDR3, since the read stops 3 residues before it. The rearrangement links TRBV6-1 to TRBJ1-3, with no clear D. Germline V lookup: CDR1 MNHNS, CDR2 SASEGT. Between the trimmed V and J ends, which lost 2 bases and 5 bases, there was a span of 10 bases. This CDR3 has 14 residues. CDR3 sequence reads: CASSELAWRNTIYF. Partial CDR3 DNA: TGTGCCAGCAGTGAACTGGCCTGGCGAAACACC.

This clone has only a few counts. The read ends 3 residues shy of where the CDR3 ends; the end is completed using the germline J gene. The chain has TRBV2 and TRBJ2-7; 7 nucleotides line up with TRBD2. The V gene end was trimmed by 7 bases and the J gene end by 4 bases; junction bases not matched to a gene: 4. Germline CDR1 SNHLY, CDR2 FYNNEI. The CDR3 consists of 12 residues. The CDR3 bases that were read are TGTGCCAGCATCGGGGGAGGGTACGAG. It yields the protein CASIGGGYE. In full, the CDR3 is CASIGGGYEQYF.

This clone appeared a few times. From the germline J gene comes the end of the CDR3, since the read stops 3 residues before it. This rearrangement joins TRBV19 to TRBJ1-5; D not certain. With 2 bases removed from V and 7 bases from J, the gap between germline ends came to 12 bases. CDR1 is LNHDA, CDR2 SQIVND, per germline (reference sequence). This CDR3 spans 14 amino acids. CDR3 in amino acids: CASSITQTPQPQHF. Incomplete CDR3 DNA: TGTGCCAGTAGTATAACACAGACACCACAGCCC.

As regards this clone: The missing CDR3 end, 3 residues past where the read stops, is filled in from the germline J gene. The V call is TRBV7-9, the J call TRBJ1-1; maybe TRBD1 (5 bases). This CDR3 spans 12 amino acids. CDR1 and CDR2 from the germline V gene are SEHNR and FQNEAQ (reference sequence). Partial CDR3 DNA: TGTGCCAGCAGCTTTGGATACAGGGAA. Translated, it gives CASSFGYRE. The whole CDR3 region reads CASSFGYREAFF.

This clone occurred many times. The covered CDR3 bases are TGTGCTAGTGGCCCCCCTGCGGGAGCTTACAATGAG. It codes for CASGPPAGAYNE. The full CDR3 sequence reads CASGPPAGAYNEQFF. The chain employs TRBV12-5 and TRBJ2-1; TRBD2 aligns across 7 bases. The CDR3 is cut off 3 residues early in the read; its end comes from the germline J gene. CDR3 length equals 15 residues. V lost 6 bases, J lost 4 bases, and 9 bases stayed unmatched. Germline V CDR1 and CDR2: LGHNT, FRNRAP. The full variable domain, with the rest looked up from reference TRBV12-5 and TRBJ2-1, is DARVTQTPRHKVTEMGQEVTMRCQPILGHNTVFWYRQTMMQGLELLAYFRNRAPLDDSGMPKDRFSAEMPDATLATLKIQPSEPRDSAVYFCASGPPAGAYNEQFFGPGTRLTVL.

A note on this clone: The read stops 3 residues short of the end of the CDR3; the missing end is completed from the germline J gene. The chain carries TRBV20-1 and TRBJ1-5; D may be TRBD1 (5 bases). Per germline, CDR1 DFQATT and CDR2 SNEGSKA (reference sequence). This CDR3 is 14 amino acids long. Trimming took off 3 bases at V and 2 bases at J, with 11 bases between the two ends. CDR3 DNA (partial): TGCAGTGCTAGCCGGGACTCTGGCAATCAGCCC. Translating it yields CSASRDSGNQP. The full CDR3 is CSASRDSGNQPQHF.

This clone was recorded at least ten times. The read is 3 residues too short to cover the CDR3 end, so that end is filled in from the germline J gene. J is TRBJ2-7 and V is TRBV5-4; the match to TRBD2 covers 8 bases. CDR1 and CDR2 from the germline V gene are SGHNT and YYREEE (reference sequence). CDR3 length equals 15 residues. Losses at the gene ends were 4 bases for V and 3 bases for J; bases not matched to a gene: 9. The CDR3: CASSPLPGGLYEQYF. The CDR3 bases that were read are TGTGCCAGCAGCCCCTTACCGGGGGGGCTCTACGAG.

This clone occurred many times. Coverage ceases 3 residues before the CDR3 finishes, and the germline J gene fills in the end. This chain connects TRBV6-1 to TRBJ1-4, with 10 bases lining up with TRBD1. CDR1 MNHNS and CDR2 SASEGT come from the germline V gene. The J segment lost 6 bases and the V segment lost 4 bases, leaving 8 bases of the junction unmatched. The CDR3 covers 16 residues. The CDR3 reads CASSAGFGTGDEKLFF. The sequenced CDR3 bases are TGTGCCAGCAGTGCCGGTTTCGGGACAGGGGATGAAAAA.

This clone was seen many times. The read comes to an end 3 residues before the CDR3 does, leaving the germline J gene to fill in the end. The gene calls are TRBV14 and TRBJ2-1; D is ambiguous. CDR3 length: 14 residues. Germline V lookup: CDR1 SGHDN, CDR2 FVKESK. V was cut by 4 bases and J by 4 bases, with 11 bases left in between. The CDR3 bases that were read are TGTGCCAGCAGCCTCACAACAATATACAATGAG. Its translation is CASSLTTIYNE. The full CDR3 protein reads CASSLTTIYNEQFF.

In its sample, this clone was seen a few times. The read falls 3 residues short of the CDR3 end, and the missing part is taken from the germline J gene. The chain recombines TRBV16 with TRBJ1-5; D remains unclear. CDR1 KGHSY and CDR2 FQNENV come from the germline V gene. V lost 1 base and J 1 base, leaving 8 bases between the germline ends. The CDR3 is 15 residues long. This chain's CDR3 is CASSQFQRSNQPQHF. The CDR3 bases that were read are TGTGCCAGCAGCCAATTCCAGCGGAGCAATCAGCCC.

This clone was seen a handful of times. The read ends 3 residues shy of where the CDR3 ends; the end is completed using the germline J gene. The rearrangement uses TRBV19 and TRBJ2-1; 11 bases agree with TRBD2. There are 16 residues in the CDR3. Germline CDR1 LNHDA, CDR2 SQIVND (reference sequence). Losses at the gene ends were 6 bases for V and 6 bases for J; bases not matched to a gene: 10. The sequenced CDR3 bases are TGTGCCAGTAGCCAGGGGTCTAGCGGGGGGTTCAATGAG. It yields the protein CASSQGSSGGFNE. In full, the CDR3 is CASSQGSSGGFNEQFF.

The table lists this clone with a few counts. The read finishes 3 residues shy of the CDR3 end, and the germline J gene is used to complete it. The chain is built from TRBV7-8 and TRBJ2-1; D not resolved. Trimming cost V 7 bases and J 2 bases, with 24 bases left between them. Germline V gene sequence: CDR1 SGHVS, CDR2 FQNEAQ. This CDR3 region has 18 residues. Partial CDR3 DNA: TGTGCCAGCACCCTGGGCCCCCGCCTCAGTGAGCCCTACAATGAG. Its protein is CASTLGPRLSEPYNE. The whole CDR3 reads CASTLGPRLSEPYNEQFF.

This clone came up many times. The read gets to within 3 residues of the CDR3 end, and the germline J gene fills in the rest. The chain links TRBV19 to TRBJ1-2, with 7 bases aligning to TRBD1. This CDR3 has 14 residues. V gave up 3 bases and J gave up 0 bases; unmatched junction bases: 1. The germline gives CDR1 LNHDA, CDR2 SQIVND (reference sequence). Partial CDR3 DNA: TGTGCCAGTAGTATTGGGACAGCTAACTATGGC. Its translation: CASSIGTANYG. The entire CDR3 reads CASSIGTANYGYTF.

At least ten counts were recorded for this clone. The CDR3 extends 3 residues past the end of the read, so its final part is completed from the germline J gene. The chain has TRBV20-1 and TRBJ2-2; 7 bases fit TRBD2. Germline V gives CDR1 DFQATT, CDR2 SNEGSKA (reference sequence). V shed 6 bases and J 2 bases; nucleotides not matched to a gene: 12. The CDR3 consists of 16 residues. The CDR3 bases that were read are TGCAGTGCGCCCACCCCGGGACTATCAAACACCGGGGAG. This gives the protein CSAPTPGLSNTGE. The full CDR3 sequence reads CSAPTPGLSNTGELFF.

At least ten counts were recorded for this clone. Read coverage stops 3 residues before the CDR3 terminus; the germline J gene supplies the remainder. The genes are TRBV20-1 and TRBJ1-2; D might be TRBD1 (6 bases). This CDR3 comprises 14 residues. Trimming cost V 3 bases and J 2 bases, with 13 bases left between them. Germline V gene lookup returns CDR1 DFQATT and CDR2 SNEGSKA (reference sequence). The sequenced part of the CDR3 DNA is TGCAGTGCTAGGGGGGCAGGGAGAAACTATGGC. Translated: CSARGAGRNYG. The whole CDR3 region reads CSARGAGRNYGYTF.

This clone was observed many times. The read ends 3 residues shy of where the CDR3 ends; the end is completed using the germline J gene. The rearrangement joins TRBV10-3 to TRBJ2-5; TRBD1 agrees at 8 bases. This CDR3 region has 14 residues. V lost 5 bases and J lost 5; bases outside the gene matches: 7. The germline CDR1 and CDR2 sequences are ENHRY and SYGVKD. This CDR3 reads CAISLEDRAETQYF. The sequenced CDR3 bases are TGTGCCATCAGTCTAGAGGACAGGGCGGAGACC.

This clone was observed many times. CDR3 loop: CASSARTDSNQPQHF. The covered CDR3 bases are TGTGCCAGCAGTGCCCGGACAGATAGCAATCAGCCC. The chain employs TRBV6-1 and TRBJ1-5, with a weak D call TRBD1 (6 bases). The CDR3 end falls 3 residues outside the read, so it is completed with the germline J gene. With 4 bases removed from V and 0 bases from J, the gap between germline ends came to 10 bases. Germline V lookup: CDR1 MNHNS, CDR2 SASEGT. This CDR3 is 15 amino acids long.

The sample holds many counts of this clone. The read terminates 3 residues before the CDR3 end, so the remaining end is supplied by the germline J gene. The chain is built from TRBV20-1 and TRBJ2-5; possible D gene TRBD2, 6 bases. The CDR3 length is 14 residues. The germline V gene encodes CDR1 DFQATT and CDR2 SNEGSKA (reference sequence). Trimming stripped 5 bases from V and 2 bases from J, with 15 bases between. Here the CDR3 reads CSAVKVGGQETQYF. CDR3 bases read: TGCAGTGCTGTTAAGGTTGGGGGGCAAGAGACC.

The table lists this clone with many counts. From the germline J gene comes the end of the CDR3, since the read stops 3 residues before it. The rearrangement joins TRBV20-1 to TRBJ1-5; 9 positions agree with TRBD1. After removal of 2 bases from V and 2 bases from J, the junction contained 4 bases not matched to a gene. The CDR3 spans 15 residues. CDR1 is DFQATT, CDR2 SNEGSKA, per germline (reference sequence). The CDR3 DNA, read in part, is TGCAGTGCTAGATCCCGGGACAGGGGCAATCAGCCC. Its translation: CSARSRDRGNQP. The whole CDR3 sequence is CSARSRDRGNQPQHF.

This clone was observed at least ten times. The read terminates 3 residues ahead of where the CDR3 ends, so the germline J gene completes it. The chain combines TRBV29-1 with TRBJ2-4; 10 bases fit TRBD2. The ends lost 3 bases at V and 3 bases at J; junction bases unmatched: 11. The CDR3 length is 17 residues. From germline, CDR1 is SQVTM and CDR2 ANQGSEA. The part of the CDR3 DNA that was read is TGCAGCGTTGAGGGGCCCAGCGGGGGGGGACTCAAAAACATT. Its protein is CSVEGPSGGGLKNI. In full, the CDR3 reads CSVEGPSGGGLKNIQYF.

The CDR3 loop is CASHDSSTDTQYF. Incomplete CDR3 DNA: TGTGCCAGCCACGACAGTTCCACAGATACG. The V and J genes are TRBV18 and TRBJ2-3; D might be TRBD1 (5 bases). The CDR3 end lies 3 residues beyond the end of the read and is filled in from the germline J gene. Trimming removed 8 bases from V and 2 bases from J, with 11 bases in between. Germline V gene data show CDR1 as KGHSH and CDR2 as LQKENI. The CDR3 sequence is 13 residues long. Combining the CDR3 with reference TRBV18 and TRBJ2-3 gives the whole variable domain NAGVMQNPRHLVRRRGQEARLRCSPMKGHSHVYWYRQLPEEGLKFMVYLQKENIIDESGMPKERFSAEFPKEGPSILRIQQVVRGDSAAYFCASHDSSTDTQYFGPGTRLTVL.

This clone appeared many times. Incomplete CDR3 DNA: TGTGCCAGCAGCGACGTAGGGGTGGGCACTGAA. This codes for CASSDVGVGTE. The entire CDR3 protein is CASSDVGVGTEAFF. The J gene is TRBJ1-1, the V gene TRBV5-6; tentatively, D is TRBD1 (5 bases). The CDR3 is cut off 3 residues early in the read; its end comes from the germline J gene. Germline V gives CDR1 SGHDT, CDR2 YYEEEE. The CDR3 sequence is 14 residues long. The V gene lost 4 bases and the J gene lost 4 bases, with 14 bases spanning the gap. Full variable domain (rest looked up from reference TRBV5-6 and TRBJ1-1): DAGVTQSPTHLIKTRGQQVTLRCSPKSGHDTVSWYQQALGQGPQFIFQYYEEEERQRGNFPDRFSGHQFPNYSSELNVNALLLGDSALYLCASSDVGVGTEAFFGQGTRLTVV.

This clone was seen many times. The CDR3 is cut off 3 residues early in the read; its end comes from the germline J gene. The V gene is TRBV19, the J gene TRBJ1-4; 10 bases align to TRBD1. The CDR3 length is 14 residues. Trimming removed 1 base from V and 10 bases from J; junction bases left unmatched: 3. Germline V gene lookup returns CDR1 LNHDA and CDR2 SQIVND (reference sequence). CDR3 DNA (partial): TGTGCCAGTAGTATAGGACAGGGGGCCGCAAAA. Protein sequence: CASSIGQGAAK. The whole CDR3 sequence reads CASSIGQGAAKLFF. The variable domain in full, with the rest retrieved from reference TRBV19 and TRBJ1-4, is DGGITQSPKYLFRKEGQNVTLSCEQNLNHDAMYWYRQDPGQGLRLIYYSQIVNDFQKGDIAEGYSVSREKKESFPLTVTSAQKNPTAFYLCASSIGQGAAKLFFGSGTQLSVL.

This clone was counted at least ten times. From the germline J gene comes the end of the CDR3, since the read stops 3 residues before it. V and J are TRBV6-4 and TRBJ2-1; 11 bases are shared with TRBD1. The CDR3 totals 16 residues. Trimming took 2 bases from V and 7 from J; bases not matched to a gene: 7. CDR1 is MRHNA and CDR2 is SNTAGT in the germline V gene. CDR3: CASSDLPGQGANEQFF. The sequenced part of the CDR3 DNA is TGTGCCAGCAGTGACCTCCCCGGACAGGGGGCTAATGAG.

This clone was seen only a few times. A junction end diverges from the germline sequence, so it may reflect a read error. The read terminates 3 residues before the CDR3 end, so the remaining end is supplied by the germline J gene. The chain recombines TRBV5-1 with TRBJ2-7; 16 nucleotides line up with TRBD2. Germline lookup yields CDR1 SGHRS and CDR2 YFSETQ. CDR3 length: 17 residues. The chain's CDR3 is CSSSKGLAGGFSYEQYF. The sequenced CDR3 bases are TGCTCCAGCAGCAAGGGACTAGCGGGAGGGTTCTCCTACGAG.